Below, 14 T cell receptor beta chains from the same sample are listed, as sequenced in a study of tumor-infiltrating lymphocytes in localized non-small cell lung cancer. Assay: immunoSEQ multiplex PCR; the TCRdb copy retains only in-frame clones and omits some. The table shows some 15,000 clones, with around 80% occurring only once. The sequencing sample was made of lung tumor tissue. The receptors stem from a human donor with non-small cell lung cancer.

The V and J genes are TRBV27 and TRBJ2-7, with 12 bases that match TRBD1. The CDR3 runs to 13 residues. V shed 8 bases and J 6 bases; nucleotides not matched to a gene: 5. Germline V CDR1 and CDR2: MNHEY, SMNVEV (reference sequence). The CDR3 here is CASGGTGGFEQYF. The CDR3 region has the DNA TGTGCCAGCGGTGGGACAGGGGGCTTCGAGCAGTACTTC.

The chain employs TRBV7-2 and TRBJ1-1, with D uncertain. The ends were cut back, 1 base at V and 3 bases at J, with 9 bases in the middle. Germline CDR1 SGHTA, CDR2 FQGNSA. This CDR3 contains 14 residues. This chain's CDR3 is CASSLVRLHTEAFF. The CDR3, as DNA: TGTGCCAGCAGCTTAGTTCGGTTGCACACTGAAGCTTTCTTT. The variable domain in full, with the rest retrieved from reference TRBV7-2 and TRBJ1-1, is GAGVSQSPSNKVTEKGKDVELRCDPISGHTALYWYRQSLGQGLEFLIYFQGNSAPDKSGLPSDRFSAERTGGSVSTLTIQRTQQEDSAVYLCASSLVRLHTEAFFGQGTRLTVV.

This chain connects TRBV11-2 to TRBJ1-5, with TRBD1 matching 10 bases. The germline CDR1 and CDR2 sequences are SGHAT and FQNNGV. CDR3 length: 15 amino acids. Trimming at V came to 0 bases and at J to 7 bases, leaving 3 bases not matched to a gene. CDR3 sequence reads: CASSLETGGVQPQHF. The CDR3 bases are TGTGCCAGCAGCTTAGAGACAGGGGGCGTCCAGCCCCAGCATTTT.

The chain is built from TRBV7-9 and TRBJ1-2, with D possibly being TRBD1 (5 bases). Trimming cost V 7 bases and J 3 bases, with 18 bases left between them. The CDR3 spans 15 residues. Germline V CDR1 and CDR2: SEHNR, FQNEAQ (reference sequence). CDR3 sequence reads: CASTRGGRDDYGYTF. The DNA for the CDR3 is TGTGCCAGCACCCGGGGGGGGAGGGATGACTATGGCTACACCTTC.

The CDR3 loop reads CASSTGTGGTSGANVLTF. CDR3 coding DNA: TGTGCCAGCAGTACAGGGACAGGGGGGACCTCTGGGGCCAACGTCCTGACTTTC. The chain uses TRBV28 and TRBJ2-6, with 11 nucleotides matching TRBD1. This CDR3 contains 18 residues. Germline V lookup: CDR1 MDHEN, CDR2 SYDVKM. J was trimmed by 0 bases and V by 5 bases; bases with no gene match: 6. Combining the CDR3 with reference TRBV28 and TRBJ2-6 gives the whole variable domain DVKVTQSSRYLVKRTGEKVFLECVQDMDHENMFWYRQDPGLGLRLIYFSYDVKMKEKGDIPEGYSVSREKKERFSLILESASTNQTSMYLCASSTGTGGTSGANVLTFGAGSRLTVL.

The rearrangement links TRBV7-2 to TRBJ2-3; 8 nucleotides match TRBD2. Germline V gene data show CDR1 as SGHTA and CDR2 as FQGNSA. This CDR3 spans 15 amino acids. Trimming cost V 2 bases and J 9 bases; bases outside gene matches: 10. In DNA form, the CDR3 reads TGTGCCAGCAGCTTACGCGGGGCCGCGGGAGGCACGCAGTATTTT. Translated, it gives CASSLRGAAGGTQYF.

Regarding this clone: No DNA is shown, since the ends of the CDR3 on it are uncertain; the CDR3 is the one TCRdb lists. This sequence joins TRBV29-1 and TRBJ2-1; the table calls TRBD2, which could not be checked here. The CDR3 contains 13 residues when both ends are counted. Per the germline V gene, CDR1 is SQVTM and CDR2 is ANQGSEA. The chain's CDR3 is CSVGAGSDSYQVF.

The chain recombines TRBV11-1 with TRBJ1-2; the match to TRBD1 covers 12 bases. The CDR3 is made up of 14 amino acids. V shed 5 bases and J 8 bases; nucleotides not matched to a gene: 6. Germline V CDR1 and CDR2: SGHAT, FQDESV (reference sequence). The CDR3 protein is CASSTGTGGEGYTF. CDR3 sequence (DNA): TGTGCCAGCAGCACCGGGACAGGGGGCGAAGGCTACACCTTC. The full variable domain, completed using reference TRBV11-1 and TRBJ1-2, is EAEVAQSPRYKITEKSQAVAFWCDPISGHATLYWYRQILGQGPELLVQFQDESVVDDSQLPKDRFSAERLKGVDSTLKIQPAELGDSAMYLCASSTGTGGEGYTFGSGTRLTVV.

V gene TRBV11-2 combines with J gene TRBJ2-1; perhaps D is TRBD1 or TRBD2 (5 bases each). The CDR3 is 18 residues long. Germline CDR1 and CDR2: SGHAT and FQNNGV. V lost 4 bases and J 8 bases, leaving 27 bases between the germline ends. Here the CDR3 reads CASSSSRRQGAPYDEQFF. In nucleotides, the CDR3 is TGTGCCAGCAGCTCGTCAAGGCGGCAGGGAGCCCCTTACGATGAGCAGTTCTTC.

The rearrangement uses TRBV5-4 and TRBJ2-1; 7 nucleotides line up with TRBD2. Germline loops: CDR1 SGHNT, CDR2 YYREEE (reference sequence). V dropped 0 bases and J dropped 3; count of bases not matched to a gene: 9. The CDR3 contains 17 residues. The CDR3 DNA reads as TGTGCCAGCAGCTTGGGGTTGGGGCGGGAGATCTACAATGAGCAGTTCTTC. This translates into CASSLGLGREIYNEQFF.

The chain combines TRBV19 with TRBJ2-2; 8 bases match TRBD1. The CDR3 consists of 14 residues. V was clipped by 10 bases and J by 3 bases; unmatched bases: 7. CDR1 and CDR2 from the germline V gene are LNHDA and SQIVND (reference sequence). The CDR3 bases are TGTGCCACCCAGGGGGCCCTCCACACCGGGGAGCTGTTTTTT. Translation gives CATQGALHTGELFF.

This chain links TRBV7-9 with TRBJ2-1, with D unresolved. The germline V gene has CDR1 SEHNR and CDR2 FQNEAQ (reference sequence). This CDR3 comprises 11 residues. The CDR3 nucleotides are TGTGCTACGGCGTCCTACAATGAGCAGTTCTTC. As protein: CATASYNEQFF.

This clone occurred once. This chain joins TRBV18 and TRBJ2-7, with unresolved D. Trimming shortened V by 3 bases and J by 5 bases, and 8 bases separated the two germline ends. CDR1 and CDR2 from the germline V gene are KGHSH and LQKENI. The CDR3 has 12 residues. The DNA for the CDR3 is TGTGCCAGCTCACCGGCTCGTGACGAGCAGTACTTC. Its translation: CASSPARDEQYF.

The chain has TRBV7-9 and TRBJ1-6; D is unresolved. V was pared by 2 bases and J by 3 bases, with 11 bases between. CDR3 length: 16 residues. Germline assignment: CDR1 SEHNR and CDR2 FQNEAQ (reference sequence). CDR3 nucleotides: TGTGCCAGCAGCTTAAGCCCAGGCGTCTATAATTCACCCCTCCACTTT. Amino acid sequence: CASSLSPGVYNSPLHF.